The 6 T cell receptor beta chains below all came from one sample that was sequenced in a study of regulatory T cells in long-lasting Graves disease. Indicated time point: newly diagnosed GD, antithyroid drugs for less than 3 months. The TCR library was made from RNA that had been extracted from PBMCs in TRIzol. CDR3 regions were amplified by Arm-PCR using iRepertoire HTBI primers to build TCR beta libraries. TCRdb fed the multiplex PCR reads into MiXCR, producing one record per CDR3 protein. The sample includes roughly 400,000 distinct CDR3 sequences, about 15% of them seen just once. The sample was also linked to a second study, of T cells in Graves' hyperthyroidism and ophthalmopathy.

This material consisted of peripheral blood mononuclear cells (PBMCs), taken at new diagnosis, from a patient treated with antithyroid drugs. The origin of the receptors is a woman aged 40 to 50 with Graves disease.

This clonotype was seen many times. The chain has TRBV2 and TRBJ1-4; no reliable D call. The germline V and J ends were trimmed by 6 bases and 0 bases, with 20 bases remaining between them. Germline CDR1 and CDR2: SNHLY and FYNNEI. The CDR3 spans 18 residues. The CDR3 sequence is CASSHRERPLATNEKLFF. The CDR3 nucleotides read TGTGCCAGCAGCCACCGGGAGAGGCCACTAGCAACTAATGAAAAACTGTTTTTT.

In its sample, this clonotype was seen many times. The chain's CDR3 is CASSQVGTQYF. In nucleotides, the CDR3 is TGTGCCAGCAGCCAAGTGGGGACCCAGTACTTC. The rearrangement joins TRBV3-1 to TRBJ2-5; D not resolved. Looked up from germline, CDR1 is LGHDT and CDR2 is YNNKEL (reference sequence). The CDR3 covers 11 residues. Trimming shortened V by 1 base and J by 7 bases, and 4 bases separated the two germline ends.

CDR3 loop: CASSYQGVPSNEQFF. The CDR3 DNA reads as TGTGCCAGCAGTTACCAGGGGGTTCCCTCTAATGAGCAGTTCTTC. The genes are TRBV6-2 or TRBV6-3 and TRBJ2-1; TRBD1 aligns across 7 bases. There are 15 residues in the CDR3. Germline values: CDR1 MNHEY, CDR2 SVGEGT. Germline trimming cut 2 bases from V and 7 bases from J; bases unmatched to any gene: 8.

This clonotype occurred many times. This rearrangement joins TRBV27 to TRBJ2-1; D perhaps matches TRBD2 (5 bases). The CDR3 extends over 13 amino acids. Looked up from germline, CDR1 is MNHEY and CDR2 is SMNVEV (reference sequence). V gave up 6 bases and J gave up 3 bases, with 9 bases separating them. The CDR3 is CASRLGLYNEQFF. Written as DNA, the CDR3 is TGTGCCAGCAGACTAGGACTCTACAATGAGCAGTTCTTC.

As to this clonotype: This could be a read error, since a much larger clone is one nucleotide away. The chain employs TRBV6-2 or TRBV6-3 and TRBJ2-5; possibly TRBD2 for D (7 bases). The CDR3 is 17 amino acids. V lost 5 bases and J 0 bases, leaving 19 bases between the germline ends. Germline values: CDR1 MNHEY, CDR2 SVGEGT. CDR3 nucleotide sequence: TGTGCCAGCAGTGAAAGGGGGGGCAACATTCACCAAGAGACCCAGTACTTC. This codes for CASSERGGNIHQETQYF.

This clonotype was picked up many times. This sequence joins TRBV25-1 and TRBJ2-6; 7 nucleotides agree with TRBD2. The length of the CDR3 is 20 residues. The V gene end was trimmed by 2 bases and the J gene end by 3 bases; junction bases not matched to a gene: 16. CDR1 is MGHDK and CDR2 is SYGVNS in the germline V gene. The CDR3 DNA follows: TGTGCCAGCAGTGAAGGGGGGGGGTTCGTGGGAGCGGATGGGGCCAACGTCCTGACTTTC. Translated: CASSEGGGFVGADGANVLTF.